The clone carrying this T cell receptor (beta chain) was found many times. This record comes from a study of T cells in Graves' hyperthyroidism and ophthalmopathy. As for the study in general: Peripheral blood was collected at initial diagnosis, before any treatment.

Template material for amplifying TCR beta CDR3 regions consisted of RNA transcripts. With the HTBI primer set, the TCR CDR3 went through a first round of RT-PCR. MiXCR, run by TCRdb on the multiplex PCR reads, gives a single entry per CDR3 protein. This table holds more than 600,000 distinct CDR3 sequences, about 17% found once. Aged 18 to 65, the patients had hyperthyroidism that was newly diagnosed and had lasted under 2 months. Reasons for excluding patients were uncontrolled infection, other autoimmune disease, pregnancy or lactation. The sequence was obtained from a man younger than 35 with Graves' hyperthyroidism. Sequenced material: blood.

DNA for the CDR3: TGTGCCAGCAGTTACGACGGGAGATCCTACGAGCAGTACTTC. As protein: CASSYDGRSYEQYF. The chain combines TRBV2 with TRBJ2-7; a weak D match, TRBD2 (6 bases). There are 14 residues in the CDR3. Deletions cut 5 bases from V and 1 base from J, with 12 bases between. CDR1 SNHLY and CDR2 FYNNEI come from the germline V gene. The full variable domain, completed using reference TRBV2 and TRBJ2-7, is EPEVTQTPSHQVTQMGQEVILRCVPISNHLYFYWYRQILGQKVEFLVSFYNNEISEKSEIFDDQFSVERPDGSNFTLKIRSTKLEDSAMYFCASSYDGRSYEQYFGPGTRLTVT.